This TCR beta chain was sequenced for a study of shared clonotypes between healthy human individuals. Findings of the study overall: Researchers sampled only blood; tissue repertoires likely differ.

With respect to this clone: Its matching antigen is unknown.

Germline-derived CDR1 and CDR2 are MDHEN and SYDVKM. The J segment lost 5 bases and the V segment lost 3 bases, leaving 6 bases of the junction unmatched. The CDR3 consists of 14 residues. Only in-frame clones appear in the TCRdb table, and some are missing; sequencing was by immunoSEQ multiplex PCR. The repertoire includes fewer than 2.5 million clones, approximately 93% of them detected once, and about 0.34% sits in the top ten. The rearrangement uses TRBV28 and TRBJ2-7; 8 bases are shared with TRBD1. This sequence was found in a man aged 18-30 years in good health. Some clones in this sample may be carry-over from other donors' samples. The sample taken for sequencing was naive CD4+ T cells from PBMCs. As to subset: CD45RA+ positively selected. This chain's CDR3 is CASSFLDRAHEQYF. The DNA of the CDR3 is TGTGCCAGCAGTTTTTTGGACAGGGCCCACGAGCAGTACTTC. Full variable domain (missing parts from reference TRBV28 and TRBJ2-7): DVKVTQSSRYLVKRTGEKVFLECVQDMDHENMFWYRQDPGLGLRLIYFSYDVKMKEKGDIPEGYSVSREKKERFSLILESASTNQTSMYLCASSFLDRAHEQYFGPGTRLTVT.